This T cell receptor (beta chain) is from a study of blood T cell repertoires in COVID-19. About the study: Nucleic acid was either cDNA or gDNA, and it came from T cells, B-cell-depleted T cells, or PBMCs.

In the original processing: Reference gene primer amplification yielded estimated nucleated cell counts. TCRdb's copy holds only in-frame clones and misses some; the assay was immunoSEQ multiplex PCR. V, J and clone size were drawn from that table, and D and trimming were deduced from the DNA. This table holds about 100,000 clones, 88% found once. This clone has only a few counts. The CDR3 is 20 amino acids. V trimming: 5 bases; J trimming: 6 bases; junction bases outside the gene matches: 20. The germline V gene encodes CDR1 SGHTA and CDR2 FQGTGA. The V gene is TRBV7-3, the J gene TRBJ1-5; TRBD1 agrees at 12 bases. The sequence came from a woman in her sixties or seventies with acute or convalescent COVID-19. The sequencing sample was made of peripheral blood. CDR3 DNA: TGTGCCAGCAGCCAACTGACGGGGACAGGGGGCCGGCGGTTTAGTCAGCCCCAGCATTTT. This gives the protein CASSQLTGTGGRRFSQPQHF.